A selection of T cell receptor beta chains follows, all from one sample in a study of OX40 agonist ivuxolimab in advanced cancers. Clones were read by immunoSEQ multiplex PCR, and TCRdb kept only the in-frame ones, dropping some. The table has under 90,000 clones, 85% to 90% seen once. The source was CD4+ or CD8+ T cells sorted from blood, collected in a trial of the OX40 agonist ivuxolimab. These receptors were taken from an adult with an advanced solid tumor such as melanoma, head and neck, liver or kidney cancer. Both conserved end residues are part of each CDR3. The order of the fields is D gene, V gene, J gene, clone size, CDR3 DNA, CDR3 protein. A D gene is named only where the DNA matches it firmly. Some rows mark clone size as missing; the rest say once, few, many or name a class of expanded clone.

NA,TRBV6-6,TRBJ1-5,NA,TGTGCCAGCAGTACCGGGGGGGGGCGGCAGCCCCAGCATTTT,CASSTGGGRQPQHF
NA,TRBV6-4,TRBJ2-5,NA,TGTGCCAGCAGTGACTCGGGCAGGGTTGAGACCCAGTACTTC,CASSDSGRVETQYF
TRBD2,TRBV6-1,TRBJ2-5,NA,TGTGCCAGCAGTGCCCACGTATCCGGGTTGCGGGGGTCTCAAGAGACCCAGTACTTC,CASSAHVSGLRGSQETQYF
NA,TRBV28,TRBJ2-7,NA,TGTGCCAGCAGTCCACCAGGAATAGTCTACGAGCAGTACTTC,CASSPPGIVYEQYF
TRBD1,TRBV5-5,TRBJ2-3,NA,TGTGCCAGCAGTCCTAGGGTCCAGGGGGCAGGAGATACGCAGTATTTT,CASSPRVQGAGDTQYF
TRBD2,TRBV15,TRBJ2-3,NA,TGTGCCACCAGCAGGGAAGCGGGAGGGTTCACAGATACGCAGTATTTT,CATSREAGGFTDTQYF
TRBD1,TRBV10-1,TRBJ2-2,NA,TGCGCCAGCAGTGAGGACAGGGTAGCCGGGGAGCTGTTTTTT,CASSEDRVAGELFF
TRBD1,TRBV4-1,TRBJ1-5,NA,TGCGCCAGCAGCCGAGGACAGGGAAATCAGCCCCAGCATTTT,CASSRGQGNQPQHF
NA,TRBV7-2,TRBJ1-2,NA,TGTGCCAGCAGCAAAAACAGGGCTCTTAACTATGGCTACACCTTC,CASSKNRALNYGYTF
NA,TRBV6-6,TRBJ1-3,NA,TGTGCCAGCAGCCCCACATCGGACCCGGCTGGAAACACCATATATTTT,CASSPTSDPAGNTIYF
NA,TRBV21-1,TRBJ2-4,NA,NA,CASSKVGTGSRAKNIQYF
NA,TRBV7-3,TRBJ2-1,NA,TGTGCCAGCAGCAAAGGCGACAGGCTGAATGAGCAGTTCTTC,CASSKGDRLNEQFF
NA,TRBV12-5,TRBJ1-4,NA,TGTGCTAGTGGTTTGGTACCCCTGGGGCGACAGAGAGAAACAACTAATGAAAAACTGTTTTTT,CASGLVPLGRQRETTNEKLFF
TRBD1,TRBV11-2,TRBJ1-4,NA,TGTGCCAGCAGCACGGGGGTCAGGGGGAGCGAAAAACTGTTTTTT,CASSTGVRGSEKLFF
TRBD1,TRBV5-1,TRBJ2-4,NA,TGCGCCAGCAGCTTGGGGGACAGGGGCTCCAAAAACATTCAGTACTTC,CASSLGDRGSKNIQYF
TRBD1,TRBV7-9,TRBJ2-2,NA,TGTGCCAGCAGCTTAGTTCCACAGGGGGTCGGGGAGCTGTTTTTT,CASSLVPQGVGELFF
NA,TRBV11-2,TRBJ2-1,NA,TGTGCCAGCAGCTTAGAGACTAGATTTAGGCCCAATGAGCAGTTCTTC,CASSLETRFRPNEQFF
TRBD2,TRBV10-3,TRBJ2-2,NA,TGTGCCATCAGTGAGCCACGACAAGCGGGGGTCGCCGGGGAGCTGTTTTTT,CAISEPRQAGVAGELFF
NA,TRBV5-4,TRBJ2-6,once,TGTGCCAGCAGACTAGGAGGTGGGGCCAACGTCCTGACTTTC,CASRLGGGANVLTF
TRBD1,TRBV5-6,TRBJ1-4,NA,TGTGCCAGCAGCTCTCGACAGGGTTGGAAACTGTTTTTT,CASSSRQGWKLFF
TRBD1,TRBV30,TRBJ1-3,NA,TGTGCCTGGAGTCCCGGGACAGGGTCTGGAAACACCATATATTTT,CAWSPGTGSGNTIYF
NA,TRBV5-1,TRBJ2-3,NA,TGCGCCAGCAGCTTGGCCGGGGGTGGTTTGACAGATACGCAGTATTTT,CASSLAGGGLTDTQYF
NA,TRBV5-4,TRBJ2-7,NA,TGTGCCAGCAGCCAACAGGGTTCCTACGAGCAGTACTTC,CASSQQGSYEQYF
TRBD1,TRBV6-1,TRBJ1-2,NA,TGTGCCAGCAGATGGGACAGTAACTATGGCTACACCTTC,CASRWDSNYGYTF
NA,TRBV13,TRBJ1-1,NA,TGTGCCAGCAGTATCAAGGGGATGGGGGCGGCTTTCTTT,CASSIKGMGAAFF
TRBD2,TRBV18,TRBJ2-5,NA,TGTGCCAGCTCACCAGCGGGAGGGATCGAGACCCAGTACTTC,CASSPAGGIETQYF
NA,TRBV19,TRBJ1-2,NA,TGTGCCAGTAGTCCCCGGACAGCCGCTAACTATGGCTACACCTTC,CASSPRTAANYGYTF
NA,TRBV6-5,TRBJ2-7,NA,TGTGCCAGCACCCAGAGCGGGCTACTTCCTGGGGAGCAGTACTTC,CASTQSGLLPGEQYF
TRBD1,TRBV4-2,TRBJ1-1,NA,TGTGCCAGCAGCCCCCGAGTATGGGGGACAGAAGAAGCTTTCTTT,CASSPRVWGTEEAFF
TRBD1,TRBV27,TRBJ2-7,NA,TGTGCCAGCAGCGGGGGACAGGGGGTTCACGAGCAGTACTTC,CASSGGQGVHEQYF
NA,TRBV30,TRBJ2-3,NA,TGTGCCTGGACGTTCATCACAGATACGCAGTATTTT,CAWTFITDTQYF
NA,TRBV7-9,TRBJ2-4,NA,TGTGCCAGCAGCTTAGGTCTCGTCATAGCCAAAAACATTCAGTACTTC,CASSLGLVIAKNIQYF
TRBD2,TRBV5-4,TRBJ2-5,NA,TGTGCCAGCAGCTTGTTTAGCGGGCGAACCCAAGAGACCCAGTACTTC,CASSLFSGRTQETQYF
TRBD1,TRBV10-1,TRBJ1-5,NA,TGCGCCAGCAGTATTAACCGGGACAGGGCTGATGAGCATAGCAATCAGCCCCAGCATTTT,CASSINRDRADEHSNQPQHF
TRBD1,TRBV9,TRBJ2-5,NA,TGTGCCAGCAGCCCGCCGGGACAGCAAGAGACCCAGTACTTC,CASSPPGQQETQYF
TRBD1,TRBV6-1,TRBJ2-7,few,TGTGCCAGCAGTGTAAACAGGGGTAACTACGAGCAGTACTTC,CASSVNRGNYEQYF
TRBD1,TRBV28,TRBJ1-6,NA,TGTGCCAGCAGTCACCGGACAGGGAAGAATTCACCCCTCCACTTT,CASSHRTGKNSPLHF
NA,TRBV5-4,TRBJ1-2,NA,TGTGCCAGCAGCACACAGGGCTCCTATGGCTACACCTTC,CASSTQGSYGYTF
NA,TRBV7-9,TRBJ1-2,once,TGTGCCAGCAGCTTAGGGACGGACCGGGCTTATAACTATGGCTACACCTTC,CASSLGTDRAYNYGYTF
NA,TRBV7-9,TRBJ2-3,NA,TGTGCCAGCAGCTTTATTCCTAACAACAGGGTAGTATGGGATACGCAGTATTTT,CASSFIPNNRVVWDTQYF
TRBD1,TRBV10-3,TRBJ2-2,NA,TGTGCCATCAGTGAAGGAGACAGGGGGCGGGGCGGGGAGCTGTTTTTT,CAISEGDRGRGGELFF
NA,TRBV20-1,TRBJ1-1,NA,TGCAGTGCTAGAGAGAACACTGAAGCTTTCTTT,CSARENTEAFF
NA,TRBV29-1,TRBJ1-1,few,TGCAGCGTTGAACTGCAGGACCTTACTGAAGCTTTCTTT,CSVELQDLTEAFF
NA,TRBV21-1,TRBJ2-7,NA,TGTGCCAGCAGCAATAGGTTCTTACAGGGGGACTCCGAGCAGTACTTC,CASSNRFLQGDSEQYF
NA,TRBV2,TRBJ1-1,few,TGTGCCAGCTTAAAGGTGGACACTGAAGCTTTCTTT,CASLKVDTEAFF
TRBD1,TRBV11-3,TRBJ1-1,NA,TGTGCCAGCAGCTCCACGACGAGGGGGCGAAATACTGAAGCTTTCTTT,CASSSTTRGRNTEAFF
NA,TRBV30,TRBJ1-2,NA,TGTGCCTGGGAAGGGACGGACGATTATGGCTACACCTTC,CAWEGTDDYGYTF
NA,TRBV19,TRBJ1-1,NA,TGTGCCAGTAGTATGCAGGGATTGGGCACTGAAGCTTTCTTT,CASSMQGLGTEAFF
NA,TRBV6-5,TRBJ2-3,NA,TGTGCCAGCAGGGATACCCTCACAGATACGCAGTATTTT,CASRDTLTDTQYF
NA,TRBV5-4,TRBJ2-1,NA,TGTGCCAGCAGCTTGTTTGGGGCGGGGAGGAATGAGCAGTTCTTC,CASSLFGAGRNEQFF
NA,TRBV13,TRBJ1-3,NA,TGTGCCAGCAGCTTAGCATTTCCGGAAGGGGACACCATATATTTT,CASSLAFPEGDTIYF
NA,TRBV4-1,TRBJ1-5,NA,TGCGCCAGCAGCCAGCTGGGTGGCAATCAGCCCCAGCATTTT,CASSQLGGNQPQHF